The present T cell receptor beta chain was sequenced within a study of response to subunit inactivated influenza vaccine. This clonotype was seen more than once but under ten times. TCRdb reprocessed the RT-PCR reads via MiXCR and lists one record per CDR3 protein. The sample has 550,000 to 650,000 distinct CDR3 sequences, 12% seen once. There are 17 residues in the CDR3. Trimming took 3 bases from V and 0 from J, leaving 19 bases between them. Germline loops: CDR1 SGHRS, CDR2 YFSETQ. This chain joins TRBV5-1 and TRBJ2-7, with D tentatively TRBD2 (7 bases). The TCR sequence derives from a man aged 45-65 years who received an inactivated influenza vaccine. Here the sequenced sample was PBMCs from blood, taken on the day of vaccination. The CDR3 DNA reads as TGCGCCAGCAGCTGGCGTCCGGGGGGCATCAGCTCCTACGAGCAGTACTTC. Translated: CASSWRPGGISSYEQYF.